Below are 20 T cell receptor beta chains sequenced from a single sample in a study of OX40 agonist ivuxolimab in advanced cancers. TCRdb keeps only in-frame clones here, not all; method: immunoSEQ multiplex PCR. The sample contains 45,000 to 55,000 clones, roughly 79% of which appear only once. The sequences come from CD4+ or CD8+ T cells sorted from blood, collected in a trial of the OX40 agonist ivuxolimab. The receptors stem from an adult with an advanced solid tumor such as melanoma, head and neck, liver or kidney cancer.

The CDR3 region is CASSSLETGVETQYF. The CDR3 bases are TGTGCCAGCAGCTCGTTAGAAACAGGGGTGGAGACCCAGTACTTC. V gene TRBV5-6 combines with J gene TRBJ2-5; 7 nucleotides match TRBD1. Germline V gene lookup returns CDR1 SGHDT and CDR2 YYEEEE. This CDR3 has 15 amino acids. Trimming took 3 bases from V and 5 from J; bases not matched to a gene: 10.

J is TRBJ2-2 and V is TRBV11-2; TRBD2 matches 7 bases. Germline values: CDR1 SGHAT, CDR2 FQNNGV. CDR3 length: 18 amino acids. V lost 7 bases and J lost 0; bases outside the gene matches: 14. CDR3 in DNA: TGTGCCAGCATCCTTCTAGCGGAACCGTTCGCGAACACCGGGGAGCTGTTTTTT. It translates to CASILLAEPFANTGELFF.

V is TRBV7-9 and J is TRBJ1-3; no clear D. The CDR3 totals 15 residues. From germline, CDR1 is SEHNR and CDR2 FQNEAQ (reference sequence). V was clipped by 5 bases and J by 4 bases, with 15 bases between them. CDR3 amino acids: CASSQEFRLGNTIYF. In DNA form, the CDR3 reads TGTGCCAGCAGCCAGGAGTTTCGGTTAGGAAACACCATATATTTT. Together with reference TRBV7-9 and TRBJ1-3, the CDR3 gives the full variable domain: DTGVSQNPRHKITKRGQNVTFRCDPISEHNRLYWYRQTLGQGPEFLTYFQNEAQLEKSRLLSDRFSAERPKGSFSTLEIQRTEQGDSAMYLCASSQEFRLGNTIYFGEGSWLTVV.

The J gene is TRBJ2-7, the V gene TRBV13; perhaps TRBD2 as D (6 bases). The V gene's germline CDR1 is PRHDT and CDR2 FYEKMQ (reference sequence). The CDR3 loop spans 15 amino acids. Trimming shortened V by 6 bases and J by 4 bases, and 19 bases separated the two germline ends. The CDR3 DNA is TGTGCCAGCAGTGAAGGCCCGGGAGTAGGGTACGAGCAGTACTTC. Its translation: CASSEGPGVGYEQYF. The full variable domain, rest sourced from reference TRBV13 and TRBJ2-7, is AAGVIQSPRHLIKEKRETATLKCYPIPRHDTVYWYQQGPGQDPQFLISFYEKMQSDKGSIPDRFSAQQFSDYHSELNMSSLELGDSALYFCASSEGPGVGYEQYFGPGTRLTVT.

The chain is built from TRBV14 and TRBJ1-2; 7 bases line up with TRBD1. Germline V gene lookup returns CDR1 SGHDN and CDR2 FVKESK. V lost 1 base to trimming and J lost 6 bases; unmatched junction nucleotides: 2. The length of the CDR3 is 13 residues. CDR3: CASSQGQGDGYTF. The CDR3 nucleotides are TGTGCCAGCAGCCAAGGACAGGGAGATGGCTACACCTTC.

The V and J genes are TRBV19 and TRBJ1-1; TRBD1 aligns across 8 bases. This CDR3 is built from 17 residues. V was clipped by 7 bases and J by 0 bases; unmatched bases: 13. Germline CDR1 reads LNHDA; CDR2 reads SQIVND (reference sequence). The CDR3 nucleotides are TGTGCCAGTACCCTTATACGGGGGGACAGGCTGAACACTGAAGCTTTCTTT. This translates into CASTLIRGDRLNTEAFF.

V gene TRBV9 combines with J gene TRBJ2-7; tentatively, D is TRBD2 (6 bases). V lost 8 bases to trimming and J lost 2 bases, with 14 bases between them. The CDR3 loop spans 13 amino acids. In germline, CDR1 is SGDLS, CDR2 YYNGEE. The CDR3 coding sequence is TGTGCCAGTAGTACGGGAGACACCTACGAGCAGTACTTC. This codes for CASSTGDTYEQYF.

The CDR3 here is CASSLWQGTGELFF. The CDR3 nucleotides read TGTGCCAGCAGTTTATGGCAGGGGACCGGGGAGCTGTTTTTT. The rearrangement joins TRBV27 to TRBJ2-2; maybe TRBD1 (6 bases). V was shortened by 1 base and J by 5 bases, with 8 bases between the two germline ends. The CDR3 runs 14 residues. CDR1 and CDR2 from the germline V gene are MNHEY and SMNVEV (reference sequence).

This clone was counted a single time. V gene TRBV27 combines with J gene TRBJ1-2; D remains ambiguous. V was cut by 6 bases and J by 4 bases, with 18 bases left in between. Looked up from germline, CDR1 is MNHEY and CDR2 is SMNVEV (reference sequence). The CDR3 runs to 15 residues. The CDR3 nucleotides are TGTGCCAGCAGGCCCGGCCAATCCCCGCTCTATGGCTACACCTTC. Protein sequence: CASRPGQSPLYGYTF.

The chain employs TRBV2 and TRBJ2-1, with 8 bases fitting TRBD2. Per the germline V gene, CDR1 is SNHLY and CDR2 is FYNNEI. The CDR3 is made up of 15 amino acids. V dropped 6 bases and J dropped 8; count of bases not matched to a gene: 12. The CDR3 loop reads CASSEGAGAVDEQFF. Here the CDR3 DNA reads TGTGCCAGCAGCGAGGGAGCGGGAGCGGTCGATGAGCAGTTCTTC.

The V and J genes are TRBV6-1 and TRBJ2-7; D not resolved. CDR3 length equals 11 residues. V was trimmed by 10 bases and J by 3 bases, leaving 10 bases between them. CDR1 MNHNS and CDR2 SASEGT come from the germline V gene. CDR3 amino acids: CATGSGYEQYF. The CDR3, as DNA: TGTGCCACCGGATCTGGCTACGAGCAGTACTTC.

V gene TRBV4-3 combines with J gene TRBJ1-4, with TRBD1 as a possible D gene (5 bases). This CDR3 is built from 15 residues. The germline V gene has CDR1 LGHNA and CDR2 YSLEER. The V end was cut by 1 base, the J end by 5 bases, with 11 bases between. CDR3 sequence reads: CASSQVGRENEKLFF. For the CDR3, the DNA is TGCGCCAGCAGCCAAGTCGGCAGGGAAAATGAAAAACTGTTTTTT.

This rearrangement joins TRBV7-6 to TRBJ2-7; D remains ambiguous. V was clipped by 1 base and J by 0 bases, with 10 bases between them. This CDR3 contains 15 residues. Germline V gives CDR1 SGHVS, CDR2 FNYEAQ. The CDR3 DNA is TGTGCCAGCAGCTTAGAGGTGAGGAACTCCTACGAGCAGTACTTC. It encodes CASSLEVRNSYEQYF.

The chain couples TRBV15 to TRBJ2-3; 9 positions match TRBD2. The CDR3 is made up of 15 amino acids. Trimming took 6 bases from V and 5 from J; bases not matched to a gene: 9. Germline lookup yields CDR1 LNHNV and CDR2 YYDKDF (reference sequence). CDR3 coding DNA: TGTGCCACCAGGCGGGTGCGGGAGGGTGGAGATACGCAGTATTTT. Amino acids: CATRRVREGGDTQYF.

This rearrangement joins TRBV4-2 to TRBJ1-5; unclear D gene. Per germline, CDR1 LGHNA and CDR2 YNFKEQ. The CDR3 has 16 amino acids. Trimming pared 0 bases from V and 3 bases from J, leaving 12 bases between. CDR3 sequence reads: CASSQEAGLVNQPQHF. The CDR3 DNA sequence: TGTGCCAGCAGCCAAGAAGCGGGTTTAGTCAATCAGCCCCAGCATTTT.

This clone was counted between two and nine times. The gene calls are TRBV4-1 and TRBJ1-2; D may be TRBD1 (5 bases). The germline V and J ends were trimmed by 5 bases and 6 bases, with 10 bases remaining between them. Germline V gene data show CDR1 as MGHRA and CDR2 as YSYEKL. The CDR3 length is 12 residues. The CDR3 bases are TGCGCCAGCAGCTTCGACAGCCATGGCTACACCTTC. The encoded protein is CASSFDSHGYTF.

The chain joins TRBV5-4 to TRBJ2-1; 7 nucleotides agree with TRBD1. This CDR3 comprises 11 residues. The V and J ends lost 2 bases and 13 bases, in that order; junction bases with no gene match: 3. Germline V lookup: CDR1 SGHNT, CDR2 YYREEE (reference sequence). The CDR3 nucleotides read TGTGCCAGCAGCTTAGGGACAGAACAGTTCTTC. The encoded protein is CASSLGTEQFF.

In nucleotides, the CDR3 is TGTGCCAGCAGCAAAGAGGGAGCGCGAAGCTCCTACGAGCAGTACGTC. It is translated as CASSKEGARSSYEQYV. V usage is TRBV21-1 and J usage is TRBJ2-7; TRBD2, the D gene given by the table, was not confirmed from the DNA. TRBV21-1 is flagged as a pseudogene. This CDR3 is built from 16 residues.

The chain couples TRBV28 to TRBJ2-7; no reliable D call. Germline V gene lookup returns CDR1 MDHEN and CDR2 SYDVKM. The CDR3 is 13 amino acids. The V gene lost 7 bases and the J gene lost 3 bases, with 13 bases spanning the gap. The CDR3 loop reads CASNLGPNYEQYF. The DNA for the CDR3 is TGTGCCAGCAACCTCGGACCGAACTACGAGCAGTACTTC.

This chain links TRBV28 with TRBJ2-2, with a tentative D call TRBD1 (5 bases). The V end was cut by 3 bases, the J end by 1 base, with 6 bases between. In germline, CDR1 is MDHEN, CDR2 SYDVKM. The length of the CDR3 is 14 residues. CDR3 in DNA: TGTGCCAGCAGTTTGACAGTGAACACCGGGGAGCTGTTTTTT. It codes for CASSLTVNTGELFF.